This T cell receptor (beta chain) was sequenced during a study of CD4 T cells in relation to SARS-CoV-2 and coronaviruses. For the study at large: After nine to eleven days of antigen culture, PBMC TCR beta CDR3s were sequenced.

The germline V gene has CDR1 SGHTS and CDR2 YDEGEE. V lost 4 bases and J 6 bases, leaving 16 bases between the germline ends. The CDR3 contains 15 residues. Method: immunoSEQ multiplex PCR; TCRdb's copy keeps in-frame clones and lacks some. The table includes some 25,000 clones, about 77% detected once. This clone appeared a single time. What it recognizes is unknown. CD4+ T cells from unexposed donors were obtained before the COVID-19 pandemic (2011-2018). The cells were cultured for around ten days before CD4+ T cells were isolated. Testing used SARS-CoV-2 S/N and four cold-coronavirus spikes on unexposed-donor CD4+ T cells, cells permitting.

This sequence was found in a human donor in good health. This sequence joins TRBV5-8 and TRBJ2-2, with D perhaps being TRBD1 or TRBD2 (5 bases each). Sequencing input: CD4+ T cells from PBMCs, cultured in vitro. CDR3 residues: CASSAMGRRPGELFF. As DNA, the CDR3 is TGTGCCAGCAGCGCCATGGGACGGCGTCCCGGGGAGCTGTTTTTT.